One sample yielded the 17 T cell receptor beta chains listed below, sequenced in a study of blood T cell repertoires in COVID-19. The data were produced by immunoSEQ multiplex PCR, yet TCRdb's version contains in-frame clones alone and is incomplete. This sample has around 140,000 clones, with approximately 80% found just once. Sequencing was carried out using peripheral blood. The receptors were sampled from a woman aged 80 or over with active or convalescent COVID-19.

The rearrangement joins TRBV2 to TRBJ1-6, with 8 bases lining up with TRBD1. The trim removed 8 bases at V and 10 bases at J, leaving 13 bases unmatched. The CDR3 runs 15 residues. Germline CDR1 reads SNHLY; CDR2 reads FYNNEI. The CDR3 loop is CASEDTGGFGSPLHF. The CDR3, as DNA: TGTGCCAGCGAAGATACAGGGGGTTTCGGGTCACCCCTCCACTTT.

This clone was counted a single time. V is TRBV4-1 and J is TRBJ1-4; perhaps TRBD1 as D (6 bases). CDR3 size: 13 residues. The germline CDR1 and CDR2 sequences are MGHRA and YSYEKL. The V and J ends lost 4 bases and 8 bases respectively, with 11 bases between them. CDR3: CASSPPGEEKLFF. In nucleotides, the CDR3 is TGCGCCAGCAGCCCACCAGGGGAGGAAAAACTGTTTTTT.

The V gene is TRBV3-1 (or the pseudogene TRBV3-2), the J gene TRBJ2-7, with TRBD2 matching 16 bases. The CDR3 totals 18 residues. The V and J ends lost 4 bases and 2 bases, in that order; junction bases with no gene match: 8. Per the germline V gene, CDR1 is LGHDT and CDR2 is YNNKEL (reference sequence). The CDR3 bases are TGTGCCAGCAGCCGGCAGGGACTAGCGGGGGGGAGGGCCTACGAGCAGTACTTC. This encodes CASSRQGLAGGRAYEQYF.

The V call is TRBV2, the J call TRBJ1-3, with 7 bases identical to TRBD1. The CDR3 is 15 residues long. Germline-derived CDR1 and CDR2 are SNHLY and FYNNEI. V shed 7 bases, J shed 6 bases, and the junction held 12 bases outside the gene matches. Written as DNA, the CDR3 is TGTGCCAGCATTAGAGCAGGGACAGAAAAAAACACCATATATTTT. Its translation is CASIRAGTEKNTIYF.

The J gene is TRBJ1-2, the V gene TRBV5-1, with 8 bases aligning to TRBD1. The CDR3 is made up of 13 amino acids. The J segment lost 5 bases and the V segment lost 4 bases, leaving 4 bases of the junction unmatched. Germline V gene data show CDR1 as SGHRS and CDR2 as YFSETQ. The CDR3 DNA reads as TGCGCCAGCAGCCCATGGACAGGGTATGGCTACACCTTC. It translates to CASSPWTGYGYTF.

V gene TRBV6-2 or TRBV6-3 combines with J gene TRBJ1-1, with D perhaps matching TRBD1 (6 bases). V shed 3 bases and J shed 4 bases, with 15 bases lying between them. Germline V gives CDR1 MNHEY, CDR2 SVGEGT. The CDR3 length is 15 residues. The CDR3 loop is CASSYLGGPSTEAFF. CDR3 DNA sequence: TGTGCCAGCAGTTATTTGGGGGGGCCGAGCACTGAAGCTTTCTTT.

The chain is built from TRBV7-8 and TRBJ2-7, with 10 bases aligning to TRBD1. CDR1 SGHVS and CDR2 FQNEAQ come from the germline V gene. J lost 3 bases, V lost 5 bases, and 7 bases had no gene match. The CDR3 is 15 residues long. CDR3 protein: CASSAGTGARYEQYF. The CDR3 DNA reads TGTGCCAGCAGCGCCGGGACAGGGGCCCGCTACGAGCAGTACTTC.

The chain links TRBV7-6 to TRBJ2-2, with D possibly being TRBD2 (6 bases). CDR3 length: 16 residues. V lost 2 bases, J lost 1 base, and 11 bases lay in between. Per the germline V gene, CDR1 is SGHVS and CDR2 is FNYEAQ. DNA for the CDR3: TGTGCCAGCAGCTTAAGTTTGGGGGGGAACACCGGGGAGCTGTTTTTT. Protein sequence: CASSLSLGGNTGELFF.

The rearrangement uses TRBV12-5 and TRBJ2-1; 10 nucleotides line up with TRBD2. Germline CDR1 reads LGHNT; CDR2 reads FRNRAP. With V trimmed by 0 bases and J by 0 bases, 17 bases remained unmatched. This CDR3 has 22 residues. The CDR3 sequence: CASGLVLGTPLAGGPSYNEQFF. CDR3 sequence (DNA): TGTGCTAGTGGTTTGGTACTGGGGACGCCGTTAGCGGGGGGCCCCTCCTACAATGAGCAGTTCTTC.

The chain joins TRBV28 to TRBJ1-4; 8 bases fit TRBD1. The germline V gene has CDR1 MDHEN and CDR2 SYDVKM. The J segment lost 5 bases and the V segment lost 4 bases, leaving 3 bases of the junction unmatched. The CDR3 extends over 14 amino acids. In DNA form, the CDR3 reads TGTGCCAGCAGTTGGACAGGGCCCAATGAAAAACTGTTTTTT. It translates to CASSWTGPNEKLFF. Full variable domain (remainder filled in from reference TRBV28 and TRBJ1-4): DVKVTQSSRYLVKRTGEKVFLECVQDMDHENMFWYRQDPGLGLRLIYFSYDVKMKEKGDIPEGYSVSREKKERFSLILESASTNQTSMYLCASSWTGPNEKLFFGSGTQLSVL.

The V call is TRBV6-1, the J call TRBJ1-2; D unclear. Trimming stripped 7 bases from V and 3 bases from J, with 9 bases between. CDR1 and CDR2 from the germline V gene are MNHNS and SASEGT. The length of the CDR3 is 12 residues. The CDR3 sequence is CASTSGDYGYTF. CDR3 DNA: TGTGCCAGCACCTCCGGGGACTATGGCTACACCTTC.

This clone has only one observation. V is TRBV28 and J is TRBJ1-2, with unresolved D. This CDR3 spans 11 amino acids. Germline V lookup: CDR1 MDHEN, CDR2 SYDVKM. This CDR3 reads CASLREYGYTF. As DNA, the CDR3 is TGTGCAAGCTTAAGGGAGTATGGCTACACCTTC.

The chain links TRBV4-1 to TRBJ1-6, with 8 bases identical to TRBD1. The V segment lost 1 base and the J segment 11 bases; nucleotides outside the gene matches: 4. The germline CDR1 and CDR2 sequences are MGHRA and YSYEKL. CDR3 length equals 14 residues. The CDR3 DNA is TGCGCCAGCAGCCAAGCGACAGGGGCAACACCCCTCCACTTT. Protein: CASSQATGATPLHF.

This clone was observed at least ten times. V usage is TRBV7-9 and J usage is TRBJ2-1; 7 bases line up with TRBD2. Trimming took 6 bases from V and 5 from J; bases not matched to a gene: 7. The CDR3 has 14 residues. Per the germline V gene, CDR1 is SEHNR and CDR2 is FQNEAQ (reference sequence). CDR3 DNA sequence: TGTGCCAGCAGGACAGCGGGGCGCAACAATGAGCAGTTCTTC. Protein: CASRTAGRNNEQFF.

V usage is TRBV7-9 and J usage is TRBJ2-3; D is ambiguous. V lost 0 bases and J 8 bases, leaving 12 bases between the germline ends. CDR1 SEHNR and CDR2 FQNEAQ come from the germline V gene (reference sequence). This CDR3 contains 14 residues. The CDR3: CASSLAAVAVTQYF. In DNA, the CDR3 is TGTGCCAGCAGCTTAGCCGCAGTGGCAGTTACGCAGTATTTT.

V is TRBV14 and J is TRBJ2-1; possibly TRBD2 for D (6 bases). V was pared by 4 bases and J by 1 base, with 11 bases between. CDR1 SGHDN and CDR2 FVKESK come from the germline V gene. The CDR3 is made up of 15 amino acids. The CDR3 sequence is CASSPLGGSYNEQFF. The CDR3 bases are TGTGCCAGCAGCCCGTTGGGGGGTTCCTACAATGAGCAGTTCTTC.

V usage is TRBV15 and J usage is TRBJ1-1, with TRBD1 matching 7 bases. V shed 0 bases and J 4 bases; nucleotides not matched to a gene: 5. The CDR3 is made up of 15 amino acids. Looked up from germline, CDR1 is LNHNV and CDR2 is YYDKDF (reference sequence). The CDR3 is CATSRDHDRATEAFF. DNA for the CDR3: TGTGCCACCAGCAGAGACCATGACAGGGCCACTGAAGCTTTCTTT.